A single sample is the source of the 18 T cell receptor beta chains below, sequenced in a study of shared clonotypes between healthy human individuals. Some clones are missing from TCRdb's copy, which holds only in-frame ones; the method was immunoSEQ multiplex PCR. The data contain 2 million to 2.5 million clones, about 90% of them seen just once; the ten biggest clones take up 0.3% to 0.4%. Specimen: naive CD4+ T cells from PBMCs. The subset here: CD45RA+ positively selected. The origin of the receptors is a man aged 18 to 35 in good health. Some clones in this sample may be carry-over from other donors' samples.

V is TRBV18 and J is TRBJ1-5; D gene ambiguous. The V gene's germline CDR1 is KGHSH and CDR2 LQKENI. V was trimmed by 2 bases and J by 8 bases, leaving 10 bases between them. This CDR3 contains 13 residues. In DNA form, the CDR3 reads TGTGCCAGCTCACCAAGTGAAGGTGAGCCCCAGCATTTT. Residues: CASSPSEGEPQHF.

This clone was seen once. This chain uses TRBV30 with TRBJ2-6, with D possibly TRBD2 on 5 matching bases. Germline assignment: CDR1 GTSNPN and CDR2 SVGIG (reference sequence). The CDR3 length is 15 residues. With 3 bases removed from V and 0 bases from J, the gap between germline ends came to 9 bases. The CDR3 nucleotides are TGTGCCTGGAGCGAGGGTATCTCTGGGGCCAACGTCCTGACTTTC. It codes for CAWSEGISGANVLTF.

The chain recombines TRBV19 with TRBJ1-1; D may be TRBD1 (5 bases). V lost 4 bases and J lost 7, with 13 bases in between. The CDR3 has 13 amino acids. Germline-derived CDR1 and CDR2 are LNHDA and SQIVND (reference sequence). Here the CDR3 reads CASSTVRGGEAFF. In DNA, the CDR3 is TGTGCCAGTAGTACAGTACGCGGGGGTGAAGCTTTCTTT. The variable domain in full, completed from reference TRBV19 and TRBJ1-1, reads DGGITQSPKYLFRKEGQNVTLSCEQNLNHDAMYWYRQDPGQGLRLIYYSQIVNDFQKGDIAEGYSVSREKKESFPLTVTSAQKNPTAFYLCASSTVRGGEAFFGQGTRLTVV.

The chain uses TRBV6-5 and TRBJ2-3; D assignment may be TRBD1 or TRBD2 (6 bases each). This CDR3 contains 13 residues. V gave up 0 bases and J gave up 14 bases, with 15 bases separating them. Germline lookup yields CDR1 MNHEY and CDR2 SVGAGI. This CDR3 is CASSYSRGEGWYF. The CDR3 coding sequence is TGTGCCAGCAGTTACTCGAGGGGGGAAGGGTGGTATTTT.

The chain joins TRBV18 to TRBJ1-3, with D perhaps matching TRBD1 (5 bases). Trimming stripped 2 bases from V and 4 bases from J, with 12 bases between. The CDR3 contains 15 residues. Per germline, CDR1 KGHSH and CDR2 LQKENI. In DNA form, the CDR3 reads TGTGCCAGCTCACCAGTGGCAGGGACCGGAAACACCATATATTTT. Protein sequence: CASSPVAGTGNTIYF.

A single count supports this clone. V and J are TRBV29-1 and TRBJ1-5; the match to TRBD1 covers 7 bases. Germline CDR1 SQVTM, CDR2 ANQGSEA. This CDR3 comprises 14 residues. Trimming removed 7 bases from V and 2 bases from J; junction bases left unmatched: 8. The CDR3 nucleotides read TGCAGCGCTATGACAGGGTGGGGCAATCAGCCCCAGCATTTT. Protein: CSAMTGWGNQPQHF.

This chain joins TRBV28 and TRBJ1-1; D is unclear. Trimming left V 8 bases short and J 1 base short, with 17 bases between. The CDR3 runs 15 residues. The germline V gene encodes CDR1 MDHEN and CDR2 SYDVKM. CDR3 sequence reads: CASADPGLGNTEAFF. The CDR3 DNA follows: TGTGCCAGCGCGGACCCCGGTTTGGGGAACACTGAAGCTTTCTTT.

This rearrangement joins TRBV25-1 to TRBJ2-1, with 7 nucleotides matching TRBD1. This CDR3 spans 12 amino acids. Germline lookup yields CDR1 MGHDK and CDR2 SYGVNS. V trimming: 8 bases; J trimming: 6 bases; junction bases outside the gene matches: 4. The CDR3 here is CASFYRGNEQFF. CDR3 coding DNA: TGTGCCAGCTTTTACAGGGGCAATGAGCAGTTCTTC.

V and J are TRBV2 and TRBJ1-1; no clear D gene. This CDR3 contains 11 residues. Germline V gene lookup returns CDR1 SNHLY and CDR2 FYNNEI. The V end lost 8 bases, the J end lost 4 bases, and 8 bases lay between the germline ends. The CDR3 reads CASQELTEAFF. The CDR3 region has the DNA TGTGCCAGCCAAGAGCTCACTGAAGCTTTCTTT.

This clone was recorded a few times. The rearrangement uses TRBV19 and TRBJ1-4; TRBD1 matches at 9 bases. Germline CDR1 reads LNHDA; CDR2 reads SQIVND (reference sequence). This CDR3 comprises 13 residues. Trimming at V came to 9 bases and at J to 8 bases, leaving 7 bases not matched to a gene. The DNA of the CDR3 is TGTGCCAGCTCCGGGACAGGGCAAGAAAAACTGTTTTTT. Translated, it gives CASSGTGQEKLFF.

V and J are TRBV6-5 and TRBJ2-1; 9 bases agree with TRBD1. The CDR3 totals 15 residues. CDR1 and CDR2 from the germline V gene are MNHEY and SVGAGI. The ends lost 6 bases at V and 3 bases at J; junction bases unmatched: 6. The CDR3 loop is CASSTGTGYYNEQFF. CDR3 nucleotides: TGTGCCAGCAGCACTGGGACAGGGTACTACAATGAGCAGTTCTTC.

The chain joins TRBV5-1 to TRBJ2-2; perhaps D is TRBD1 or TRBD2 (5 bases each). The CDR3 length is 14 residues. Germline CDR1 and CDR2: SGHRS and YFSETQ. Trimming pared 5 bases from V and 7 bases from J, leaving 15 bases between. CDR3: CASRSTKGRGELFF. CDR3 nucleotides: TGCGCCAGCAGATCTACTAAGGGACGCGGGGAGCTGTTTTTT.

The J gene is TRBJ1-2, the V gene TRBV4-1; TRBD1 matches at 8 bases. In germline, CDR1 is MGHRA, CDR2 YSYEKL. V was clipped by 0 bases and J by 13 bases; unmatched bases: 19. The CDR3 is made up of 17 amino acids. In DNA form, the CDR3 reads TGCGCCAGCAGCCAAGATCTCCTAGACAGGGGCCCTCCCGCACGCACCTTC. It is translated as CASSQDLLDRGPPARTF.

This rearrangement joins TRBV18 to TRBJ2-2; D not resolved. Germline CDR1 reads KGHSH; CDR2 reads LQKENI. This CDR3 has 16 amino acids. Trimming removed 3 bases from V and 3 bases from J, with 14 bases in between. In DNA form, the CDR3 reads TGTGCCAGCTCACCCGTGGGCGGAAGGGACACCGGGGAGCTGTTTTTT. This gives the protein CASSPVGGRDTGELFF.

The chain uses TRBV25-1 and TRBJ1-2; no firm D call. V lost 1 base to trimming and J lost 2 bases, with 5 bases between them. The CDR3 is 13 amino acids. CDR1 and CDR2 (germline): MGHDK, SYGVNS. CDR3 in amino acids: CASSEWANYGYTF. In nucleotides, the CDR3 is TGTGCCAGCAGTGAATGGGCCAACTATGGCTACACCTTC.

DNA for the CDR3: TGTGCCAGCAGACACGGGACAGGGGATAGGCAGCCCCAGCATTTT. Translating gives CASRHGTGDRQPQHF. This chain connects TRBV7-8 to TRBJ1-5; TRBD1 matches 10 bases. CDR3 size: 15 residues. Germline V lookup: CDR1 SGHVS, CDR2 FQNEAQ. V trimming: 6 bases; J trimming: 7 bases; junction bases outside the gene matches: 9.

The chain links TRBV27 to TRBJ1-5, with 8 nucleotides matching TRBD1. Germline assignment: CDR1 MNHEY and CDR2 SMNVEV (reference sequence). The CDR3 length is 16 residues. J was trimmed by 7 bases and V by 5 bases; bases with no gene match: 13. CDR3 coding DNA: TGTGCCAGCAGTGGCCTCGGACAGGGAAGTCGGCAGCCCCAGCATTTT. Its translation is CASSGLGQGSRQPQHF.

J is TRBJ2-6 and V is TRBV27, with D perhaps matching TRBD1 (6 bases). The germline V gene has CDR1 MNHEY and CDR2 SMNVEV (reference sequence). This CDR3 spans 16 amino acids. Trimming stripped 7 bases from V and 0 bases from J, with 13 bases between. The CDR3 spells CASIRQARSGANVLTF. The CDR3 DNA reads TGTGCCAGCATAAGACAGGCCCGCTCTGGGGCCAACGTCCTGACTTTC.